This T cell receptor beta chain was identified during a study of early T cells in non-severe SARS-CoV-2 infection. Overall study context: Unpaired chains resulted from sequencing bulk RNA of unsorted whole blood.

The CDR3 totals 14 residues. With V trimmed by 7 bases and J by 1 base, 5 bases remained unmatched. In germline, CDR1 is MNHEY, CDR2 SVGEGT. Comment on this clonotype: The antigen is unknown.

Individual cDNA molecules each received unique molecular identifiers attached to them. TCRdb fed the 5' RACE reads into MiXCR, producing one record per CDR3 protein. The table has just under 65,000 distinct CDR3 sequences, less than 15% seen once. General study findings and limits: Anti-spike CD8 responses were favored by VDJdb matching, which missed private and CD4 specificities.

The V gene is TRBV6-2 or TRBV6-3, the J gene TRBJ2-3, with 7 bases fitting TRBD2. This sequence was found in an adult who was a healthcare worker with PCR-confirmed SARS-CoV-2 infection or an uninfected control (not recorded which). The sample was whole blood. CDR3 region: CASTWDYRTDTQYF. The CDR3 coding sequence is TGTGCCAGCACTTGGGACTACCGCACAGATACGCAGTATTTT.